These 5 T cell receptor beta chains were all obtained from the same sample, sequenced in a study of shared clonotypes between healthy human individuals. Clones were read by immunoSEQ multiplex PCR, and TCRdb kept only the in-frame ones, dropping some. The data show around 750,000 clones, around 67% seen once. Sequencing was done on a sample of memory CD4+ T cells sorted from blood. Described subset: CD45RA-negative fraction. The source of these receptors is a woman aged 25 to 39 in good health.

The CDR3 coding sequence is TGTGCCAGCGGATGGAGGACCCGCTCTGGAAACACCATATATTTT. Its translation: CASGWRTRSGNTIYF. The J gene is TRBJ1-3, the V gene TRBV7-2; D is unclear. Trimming took off 8 bases at V and 0 bases at J, with 14 bases between the two ends. The CDR3 loop spans 15 amino acids. Germline-derived CDR1 and CDR2 are SGHTA and FQGNSA.

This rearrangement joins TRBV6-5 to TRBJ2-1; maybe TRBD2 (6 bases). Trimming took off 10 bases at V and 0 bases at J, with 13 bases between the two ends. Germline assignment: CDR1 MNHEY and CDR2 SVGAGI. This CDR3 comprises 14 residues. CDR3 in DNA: TGTGCCACCTGGGACTTGAGCTCCTACAATGAGCAGTTCTTC. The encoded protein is CATWDLSSYNEQFF.

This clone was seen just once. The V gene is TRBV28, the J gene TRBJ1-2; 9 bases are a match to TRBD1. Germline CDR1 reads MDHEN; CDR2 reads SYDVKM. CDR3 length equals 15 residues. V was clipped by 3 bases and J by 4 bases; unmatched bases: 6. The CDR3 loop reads CASSLGQGVGYGYTF. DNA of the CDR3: TGTGCCAGCAGTTTGGGACAGGGAGTGGGCTATGGCTACACCTTC.

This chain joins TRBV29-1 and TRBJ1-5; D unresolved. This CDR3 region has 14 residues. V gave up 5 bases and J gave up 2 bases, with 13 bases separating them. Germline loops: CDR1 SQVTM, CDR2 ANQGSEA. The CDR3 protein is CSVIEGRGNQPQHF. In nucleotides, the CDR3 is TGCAGCGTTATAGAAGGGAGAGGCAATCAGCCCCAGCATTTT.

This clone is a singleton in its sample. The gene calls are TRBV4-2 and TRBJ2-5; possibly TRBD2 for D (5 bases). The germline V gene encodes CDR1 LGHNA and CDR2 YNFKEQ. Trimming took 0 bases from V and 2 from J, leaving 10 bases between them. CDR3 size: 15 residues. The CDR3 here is CASSQDRGQQETQYF. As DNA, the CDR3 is TGTGCCAGCAGCCAAGATCGGGGTCAACAAGAGACCCAGTACTTC.